This TCR beta chain emerged from a study of cytomegalovirus exposure and HLA in healthy donors. Study information: HLA-typed donors contributed about 85 million unique TCRs, which were held in an early data release. Study-level points and caveats: Reportedly, TCR beta sequences accurately predicted HLA-A and HLA-B alleles in most subjects. Later, TCR association rates were found to vary by HLA locus, highest for DRB1 and lowest for HLA-C. Per a prior analysis, the majority of TCR beta V segments were productive roughly 90% or roughly 30% of the time.

The CDR3 has 15 amino acids. Deletions cut 3 bases from V and 4 bases from J, with 15 bases between. Germline CDR1 SGDLS, CDR2 YYNGEE. The PCR ran on 60 Vbeta and 13 Jbeta primers. Measured with immunoSEQ multiplex PCR; TCRdb has only the in-frame clones, and not every one. The sample holds more than 150,000 clones, roughly 87% seen once. About this clone: Its target is not known.

The source is a man aged 50-59 years in good health and CMV-seronegative. The chain uses TRBV9 and TRBJ2-3; D perhaps matches TRBD1 (6 bases). Sequenced input: PBMCs. Here the CDR3 DNA reads TGTGCCAGCAGCGGACGACAGGTAGCTGCAGATACGCAGTATTTT. This codes for CASSGRQVAADTQYF.